These 2 T cell receptor beta chains were sequenced from one sample in a study of neoadjuvant nivolumab and ipilimumab in lung cancer. The method was immunoSEQ multiplex PCR; TCRdb's version includes in-frame clones alone and lacks a portion of them. This sample has 25,000 to 35,000 clones, with 92% found just once. The source was peripheral blood, collected after neoadjuvant nivolumab, alone or with ipilimumab, at or shortly before surgery. All receptors derive from an adult with non-small cell lung cancer.

CDR3 protein: CASSVGPTSTRDTQYF. The CDR3, as DNA: TGTGCCAGCAGCGTGGGCCCGACTAGTACTCGAGATACGCAGTATTTT. The J gene is TRBJ2-3, the V gene TRBV9, with D possibly matching TRBD2 (6 bases). The CDR3 has 16 amino acids. Germline CDR1 is SGDLS and CDR2 is YYNGEE. Trimming removed 2 bases from V and 5 bases from J, with 18 bases in between.

V and J are TRBV12-5 and TRBJ1-5; D not certain. The CDR3 runs to 12 residues. CDR1 is LGHNT and CDR2 is FRNRAP in the germline V gene. V was cut by 4 bases and J by 1 base, with 2 bases left in between. This CDR3 is CASGWSNQPQHF. The CDR3, as DNA: TGTGCTAGTGGTTGGAGCAATCAGCCCCAGCATTTT. Looking up the rest from reference TRBV12-5 and TRBJ1-5 gives the full variable domain: DARVTQTPRHKVTEMGQEVTMRCQPILGHNTVFWYRQTMMQGLELLAYFRNRAPLDDSGMPKDRFSAEMPDATLATLKIQPSEPRDSAVYFCASGWSNQPQHFGDGTRLSIL.